This T cell receptor beta chain is drawn from a study of CD4 T cells in relation to SARS-CoV-2 and coronaviruses. Overall study context: After 10 days of antigen culture, PBMC TCR beta CDR3s were sequenced. Convalescent patients had median age 38.5 years, range roughly 21 to 75. The study's findings and limits: Memory recall responses, not primary responses primed in culture, are what the assay detects.

The trim removed 5 bases at V and 2 bases at J, leaving 3 bases unmatched. CDR3 length: 15 amino acids. Germline CDR1 is PRHDT and CDR2 is FYEKMQ (reference sequence). Only in-frame clones appear in the TCRdb table, and some are missing; sequencing was by immunoSEQ multiplex PCR. The sample contains tens of thousands of clones, over 75% of which appear only once. Comments on this clone: What it recognizes is unknown.

The sequencing input was memory CD4+ T cells from PBMCs, cultured in vitro. This TCR came from an adult with COVID-19. The V call is TRBV13, the J call TRBJ2-7, with 13 positions matching TRBD2. This CDR3 reads CASSPGLAGAYEQYF. The CDR3, as DNA: TGTGCCAGCAGCCCAGGACTAGCGGGAGCCTACGAGCAGTACTTC.